A selection of T cell receptor beta chains follows, all from one sample in a study of CDR3 diversity in severe acne. One entry per CDR3 protein, called by TCRdb with MiXCR from the PCR reads. In the table there are roughly 100,000 distinct CDR3 sequences, more than 45% of which are singletons. Sequences were obtained from blood. These TCRs come from a male donor with acne. Both conserved end residues are part of each CDR3. D genes are given only for firm matches. For some rows the clone size is stated as once, few or many, or as a class when expanded; others skip it.

len | abundance | d_gene | j_gene | v_gene | CDR3aa | CDR3nt
15 | many | NA | TRBJ2-1 | TRBV9 | CASSVGAGQYNEQFF | TGTGCCAGCAGCGTAGGGGCAGGGCAATACAATGAGCAGTTCTTC
13 | many | NA | TRBJ2-2 | TRBV6-5 | CASSTQGWGELFF | TGTGCCAGCAGCACCCAGGGATGGGGGGAGCTGTTTTTT
14 | NA | TRBD1 | TRBJ2-7 | TRBV24-1 | CATSDGTGEYEQYF | TGTGCCACCAGTGACGGGACAGGAGAGTACGAGCAGTACTTC
15 | NA | NA | TRBJ2-5 | TRBV10-3 | CAIGPEQGFQETQYF | TGTGCCATCGGTCCGGAACAGGGCTTCCAAGAGACCCAGTACTTC
13 | many | TRBD1 | TRBJ1-4 | TRBV9 | CASRAGQAGKLFF | TGTGCCAGCAGGGCCGGACAGGCCGGAAAACTGTTTTTT
16 | few | TRBD2 | TRBJ2-2 | TRBV15 | CATSRDEAGGIGELFF | TGTGCCACCAGCAGAGATGAAGCGGGAGGCATCGGGGAGCTGTTTTTT
18 | NA | TRBD1 | TRBJ2-7 | TRBV6-1 | CASSDSLRGTGKTYEQYF | TGTGCCAGCAGTGACTCTTTGAGAGGGACAGGGAAGACCTACGAGCAGTACTTC
17 | many | TRBD1 | TRBJ2-1 | TRBV29-1 | CSAESDGTGGLHNEQFF | TGCAGCGCCGAGAGTGACGGGACAGGGGGCTTACACAATGAGCAGTTCTTC
10 | many | NA | TRBJ2-1 | TRBV2 | CASSVSEQFF | TGTGCCAGCAGCGTTTCTGAGCAGTTCTTC
15 | NA | NA | TRBJ2-1 | TRBV7-2 | CASSLVYRAYNEQFF | TGTGCCAGCAGCTTAGTCTACAGGGCCTACAATGAGCAGTTCTTC
15 | few | TRBD2 | TRBJ2-7 | TRBV6-5 | CASRGTSGSSYEQYF | TGTGCCAGCCGCGGGACTAGCGGGAGCTCCTACGAGCAGTACTTC
15 | NA | TRBD1 | TRBJ2-7 | TRBV20-1 | CSARPPGTEENEQYF | TGCAGTGCTAGACCCCCCGGGACAGAAGAGAACGAGCAGTACTTC
11 | medium-sized | NA | TRBJ2-5 | TRBV11-2 | CASSFKETQYF | TGTGCCAGCAGCTTTAAGGAGACCCAGTACTTC
16 | NA | TRBD2 | TRBJ2-7 | TRBV7-2 | CASSLARGGSSYEQYF | TGTGCCAGCAGCTTAGCGCGCGGGGGGAGCTCCTACGAGCAGTACTTC
16 | many | TRBD2 | TRBJ2-1 | TRBV20-1 | CSARTLAGENYNEQFF | TGCAGTGCTAGAACCCTAGCGGGGGAAAACTACAATGAGCAGTTCTTC
14 | NA | NA | TRBJ2-5 | TRBV14 | CASSQDGYGETQYF | TGTGCCAGCAGCCAAGACGGTTATGGAGAGACCCAGTACTTC
13 | medium-sized | NA | TRBJ2-2 | TRBV7-3 | CASSSVNTGELFF | TGTGCCAGCAGCTCTGTGAACACCGGGGAGCTGTTTTTT
13 | NA | NA | TRBJ2-5 | TRBV19 | CASSSRLGETQYF | TGTGCCAGTAGTAGCCGCCTTGGAGAGACCCAGTACTTC
14 | NA | TRBD1 | TRBJ1-1 | TRBV29-1 | CSVEGTGDATEAFF | TGCAGCGTTGAAGGGACAGGGGACGCCACTGAAGCTTTCTTT
14 | few | NA | TRBJ2-1 | TRBV25-1 | CASSVTGTNNEQFF | TGTGCCAGCAGTGTAACCGGGACCAACAATGAGCAGTTCTTC
13 | once | NA | TRBJ1-2 | TRBV20-1 | CSARSAGDYGYTF | TGCAGTGCTAGATCGGCGGGGGACTATGGCTACACCTTC
14 | once | NA | TRBJ2-5 | TRBV12-3/TRBV12-4 | CASSPLLATETQYF | TGTGCCAGCAGCCCATTGTTAGCGACGGAGACCCAGTACTTC
15 | NA | TRBD1 | TRBJ1-3 | TRBV11-2 | CASSPRTGTGNTIYF | TGTGCCAGCAGCCCAAGGACAGGGACTGGAAACACCATATATTTT
15 | many | NA | TRBJ2-5 | TRBV5-1 | CASSPWGLLQETQYF | TGCGCCAGCAGCCCGTGGGGCTTGCTCCAAGAGACCCAGTACTTC
14 | NA | TRBD2 | TRBJ2-5 | TRBV3-1 | CASSLAGAQETQYF | TGTGCCAGCAGCCTAGCGGGGGCACAAGAGACCCAGTACTTC
15 | NA | NA | TRBJ1-1 | TRBV10-3 | CAISESTQGDTEAFF | TGTGCCATCAGTGAGTCGACGCAGGGCGACACTGAAGCTTTCTTT
15 | NA | TRBD1 | TRBJ2-7 | TRBV7-2 | CASSQAPTGTYEQYF | TGCGCCAGCAGCCAAGCCCCGACAGGGACCTACGAGCAGTACTTC
15 | many | NA | TRBJ2-7 | TRBV20-1 | CSARDRLQSSYEQYF | TGCAGTGCTAGAGATAGACTACAGAGCTCCTACGAGCAGTACTTC
15 | few | TRBD2 | TRBJ2-5 | TRBV5-1 | CASSPGTSGQETQYF | TGCGCCAGCAGTCCCGGGACTAGCGGCCAAGAGACCCAGTACTTC
17 | once | TRBD2 | TRBJ2-5 | TRBV7-8 | CASSSAYSSGRKETQYF | TGTGCCAGCAGCTCGGCTTACTCCAGCGGGAGAAAAGAGACCCAGTACTTC
15 | NA | NA | TRBJ2-7 | TRBV7-2 | CASSLRGPETYEQYF | TGTGCCAGCAGCTTAAGGGGTCCAGAAACCTACGAGCAGTACTTC
15 | NA | NA | TRBJ2-5 | TRBV12-3/TRBV12-4 | CASSQDWGVQETQYF | TGTGCCAGCAGCCAAGATTGGGGAGTACAAGAGACCCAGTACTTC
14 | NA | NA | TRBJ2-6 | TRBV19 | CASSRIGGANVLTF | TGTGCCAGTAGCCGGATAGGAGGGGCCAACGTCCTGACTTTC
14 | NA | NA | TRBJ2-7 | TRBV10-2 | CASSQDWGTYEQYF | TGCGCCAGCAGCCAAGACTGGGGTACCTACGAGCAGTACTTC
16 | NA | TRBD2 | TRBJ2-3 | TRBV20-1 | CSAAGTSGRGTDTQYF | TGCAGTGCTGCCGGGACTAGCGGGAGGGGAACAGATACGCAGTATTTT
13 | many | NA | TRBJ2-7 | TRBV20-1 | CSALKWDSYEQYF | TGCAGTGCTTTGAAGTGGGACTCCTACGAGCAGTACTTC
15 | many | NA | TRBJ2-7 | TRBV20-1 | CSARRGPSGSYEQYF | TGCAGTGCTAGAAGGGGACCTAGTGGCTCCTACGAGCAGTACTTC
15 | NA | NA | TRBJ1-1 | TRBV7-9 | CASSTQQGSNTEAFF | TGTGCCAGCAGCACCCAACAGGGATCGAACACTGAAGCTTTCTTT
12 | medium-sized | TRBD2 | TRBJ2-7 | TRBV20-1 | CSAPGLAYEQYF | TGCAGTGCCCCGGGACTAGCCTACGAGCAGTACTTC
15 | NA | NA | TRBJ2-2 | TRBV27 | CASSFVGTNTGELFF | TGTGCCAGCAGTTTTGTAGGGACAAACACCGGGGAGCTGTTTTTT
16 | NA | TRBD2 | TRBJ2-3 | TRBV24-1 | CATSALAGGSGDTQYF | TGTGCCACCAGTGCCCTAGCGGGAGGTTCAGGAGATACGCAGTATTTT
15 | NA | NA | TRBJ1-2 | TRBV30 | CAAGTRELPNYGYTF | TGTGCCGCCGGGACCAGAGAACTACCAAACTATGGCTACACCTTC
16 | many | TRBD1 | TRBJ2-3 | TRBV5-1 | CASSAPGQGAADTQYF | TGCGCCAGCAGCGCACCGGGACAGGGGGCCGCAGATACGCAGTATTTT